This T cell receptor beta chain was identified during a study of cytomegalovirus exposure and HLA in healthy donors. The CDR3 consists of 12 residues. The germline CDR1 and CDR2 sequences are MGHRA and YSYEKL. A multiplex PCR was run with 60 Vbeta primers and 13 Jbeta primers. TCRdb's table, derived via immunoSEQ multiplex PCR, lists solely in-frame clones and lacks some. Its table lists about 160,000 clones. Note on this clone: A junction end diverges from the germline sequence, so it may reflect a read error.

The gene calls are TRBV4-1 and TRBJ2-3; TRBD1 agrees at 8 bases. Input material: PBMCs. This TCR was recovered from a woman in her sixties in good health and CMV-seronegative. In nucleotides, the CDR3 is TGCGCCAGCAGCCGCAGAGGACAGGGCCAGACTTTT. This sequence encodes CASSRRGQGQTF.